This T cell receptor beta chain was found in a study of OX40 agonist ivuxolimab in advanced cancers. Context from the whole study: Ivuxolimab, which targeted the costimulatory receptor OX40 (CD134), was an agonistic, fully human IgG2 monoclonal antibody. In the dose-escalation cohort, 65% to 85% of patients were male, and the mean age was roughly 56 years with a range of roughly 23 to 79. Of the approximately 50 dose-escalation patients, hepatocellular carcinoma was present in 19, melanoma in about 15, renal cell carcinoma in 9 and head and neck cancer in 9. The purpose of peripheral TCRbeta sequencing was to test whether ivuxolimab changed TCR sequence diversity and led to clonal T-cell expansion. Prior anti-PD-1, anti-PD-L1 or anti-CTLA-4 therapy was permitted, and checkpoint inhibitors had been received by less than 45% of dose-escalation patients. Intravenous ivuxolimab was administered to patients every 2 weeks at six dose levels: 0.01, 0.1, 0.3, 1.5, 3 and 10 mg/kg. The paper covers the monotherapy dose-escalation part of the phase I ivuxolimab trial, which included N ≈ 54 patients. Partial responses occurred in three dose-escalation patients: two with cutaneous melanoma and one with hepatocellular carcinoma. Overall study results and their limits: Partial responders in the 0.1-3.0 mg/kg groups had among the lowest normalized peripheral clonal expansion, especially among CD8+ T cells. At doses of 0.1 to 3.0 mg/kg, clonal expansion of both CD4+ and CD8+ blood T cells was observed from baseline to week 6. Antigen specificity was not determined for the clonally expanded peripheral T cells. On average, CD8+ T cells showed more expanded clones than CD4+ T cells after ivuxolimab. Low levels of normalized T-cell clonal expansion were also shown by some nonresponding patients.

To sequence the TCRbeta CDR3 region, genomic DNA was isolated from the sorted cells. The immunoSEQ Assay was used for sequencing of TCRbeta CDR3 regions. TCRdb took over this immuneACCESS table, retaining in-frame rearrangements with V and J assigned. Such tables are incomplete; in checked studies, under half of the missing clones stem from an unresolved V gene, and the remainder is unexplained. This sample is represented by about 84,000 clones; 84% of them were singletons. The ten most abundant clones make up approximately 2.6% of the sample. Trimming removed 2 bases from V and 0 bases from J, leaving 5 bases between the germline ends. Inclusive of the bounding cysteine and phenylalanine, the CDR3 is 13 residues long. Only CDR3 DNA is held: 39 bases, read in frame from base 1. The germline V gene encodes CDR1 GTSNPN and CDR2 SVGIG (reference sequence). Of note for this clone: Its antigen is currently not known. One base away there is no much larger clone; base qualities are not given.

The trial excluded patients who had a history of autoimmune disease or were on systemic immunosuppression. Peripheral blood for TCR sequencing was drawn from every dose cohort at baseline, at cycle 4 day 1 and at cycle 7 day 1. The samples were drawn from a first-in-human, open-label, multicenter phase I dose-escalation trial of ivuxolimab. Adults with locally advanced or metastatic head and neck squamous cell, hepatocellular, melanoma or renal cell carcinoma were enrolled in the trial. CD4+ and CD8+ T cells were sorted separately from peripheral blood before TCR sequencing. The input for sequencing was CD4+ or CD8+ T cells sorted from blood, taken in a trial of the OX40 agonist ivuxolimab. The V and J genes are TRBV30 and TRBJ1-5; the D gene is unclear. The TCR was taken from an adult with an advanced solid tumor such as melanoma, head and neck, liver or kidney cancer. CDR3 loop: CAWSPNSNQPQHF. The bases read TGTGCCTGGAGTCCTAATAGCAATCAGCCCCAGCATTTT.